This T cell receptor (beta chain) was identified during a study of molecular identifiers for immune sequencing clone quantification. About the research overall: Within a replicate experiment, RNA obtained from either approximately 20,000 or 98,000 naive CD8 cells was divided into five aliquots, and four of those aliquots were then sequenced.

Per germline, CDR1 SGHAT and CDR2 FQNNGV. V shed 5 bases, J shed 5 bases, and the junction held 7 bases outside the gene matches. The CDR3 consists of 14 residues. Libraries of bulk TCR were made by previously described methods (with listed TCR primers). TCRdb ran MiXCR on the PCR reads and lists one entry per CDR3 protein. The table includes approximately 320,000 distinct CDR3 sequences, about 22% detected once. Study observations and caveats: Underestimated sizes of highly expanded clones could result from identical TCR molecules that share a barcode.

To note about this clonotype: What it binds is not known.

Naive CD8 T cells were FACS-sorted by CD8+CD4-CCR7+CD45RA+ markers. This TCR was recovered from a human donor in good health. Some libraries in this study had Jurkat cell RNA spiked in. The sample comprised naive CD8+ T cells from blood, with Jurkat cell RNA spiked in. Subset defined: FACS-sorted CD8+CD4-CCR7+CD45RA+ naive T cells. This chain uses TRBV11-2 with TRBJ1-1; TRBD1 matches at 8 bases. CDR3 region: CASSPHRGRTEAFF. DNA of the CDR3: TGTGCCAGCAGCCCTCACAGGGGGAGGACTGAAGCTTTCTTT.